This T cell receptor beta chain comes out of a study of blood T cells in healthy people across ages. Across the study: Through template switching, about one barcoded beta molecule was captured per two T cells, as measured in model experiments.

Primed by a sample-barcoded 5' primer and a J-beta primer mix, a second PCR proceeded for about 6 to 11 cycles. Unique molecular identifiers of 12 random nucleotides labeled each cDNA. TCRdb reprocessed the 5' RACE reads via MiXCR and lists one record per CDR3 protein. The sample lists about 1.8 million distinct CDR3 sequences; less than 50% were seen once. Researchers report isolating at least 6 million PBMCs per sample. Sequencing input: blood. The clonotype originates from a woman aged 40 to 49 in good health.

The CDR3 DNA reads as TGCAGTGCTAGCCCTATATCAGGGGGAACGGAGACCCAGTACTTC. Translating gives CSASPISGGTETQYF. The rearrangement links TRBV20-1 to TRBJ2-5; 7 positions match TRBD1. The V gene's germline CDR1 is DFQATT and CDR2 SNEGSKA (reference sequence). CDR3 length equals 15 residues. With V trimmed by 3 bases and J by 5 bases, 12 bases remained unmatched.